This T cell receptor beta chain is from a study of molecular identifiers for immune sequencing clone quantification. About the study: The replicate experiment used RNA from approximately 20,000 or 100,000 naive CD8 cells. This RNA was split into five aliquots, and four of them were sequenced.

Libraries for naive CD8 T cells, which were made from about 19,000 to 1,100,000 sorted cells, drew on 10%, 30% or 50% of the RNA. Using a CD8+CD4-CCR7+CD45RA+ phenotype, naive CD8 T cells were sorted. TCRdb fed the PCR reads into MiXCR, producing one record per CDR3 protein. The table includes over 50,000 distinct CDR3 sequences, roughly 36% detected once. CDR3 length: 16 residues. J lost 6 bases, V lost 7 bases, and 12 bases had no gene match. This sequence joins TRBV12-3 or TRBV12-4 and TRBJ2-2; 9 bases agree with TRBD1. This clonotype was sampled from a human donor in good health. Some libraries in this study had Jurkat cell RNA spiked in. The sample comprised naive CD8+ T cells from blood, with Jurkat cell RNA spiked in. Regarding subset: FACS-sorted CD8+CD4-CCR7+CD45RA+ naive T cells. CDR3 sequence: CASTSDRGWDAGELFF. The DNA for the CDR3 is TGTGCCAGCACCTCGGACAGGGGATGGGACGCCGGGGAGCTGTTTTTT.